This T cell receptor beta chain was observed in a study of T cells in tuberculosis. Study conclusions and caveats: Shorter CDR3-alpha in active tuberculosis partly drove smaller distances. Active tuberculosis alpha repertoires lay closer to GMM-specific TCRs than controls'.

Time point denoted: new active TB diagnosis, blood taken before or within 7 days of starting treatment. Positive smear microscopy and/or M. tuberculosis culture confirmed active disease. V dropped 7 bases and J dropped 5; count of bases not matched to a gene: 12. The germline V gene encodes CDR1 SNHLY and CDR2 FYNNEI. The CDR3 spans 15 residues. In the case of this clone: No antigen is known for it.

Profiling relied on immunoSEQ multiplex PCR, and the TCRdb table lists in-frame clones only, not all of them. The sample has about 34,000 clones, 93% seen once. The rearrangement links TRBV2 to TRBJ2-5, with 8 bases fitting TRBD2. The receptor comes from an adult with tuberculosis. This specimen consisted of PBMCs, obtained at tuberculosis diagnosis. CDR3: CASTEQRGLGETQYF. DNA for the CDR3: TGTGCCAGCACCGAACAGCGGGGGCTCGGTGAGACCCAGTACTTC. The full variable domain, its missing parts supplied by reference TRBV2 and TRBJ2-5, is EPEVTQTPSHQVTQMGQEVILRCVPISNHLYFYWYRQILGQKVEFLVSFYNNEISEKSEIFDDQFSVERPDGSNFTLKIRSTKLEDSAMYFCASTEQRGLGETQYFGPGTRLLVL.